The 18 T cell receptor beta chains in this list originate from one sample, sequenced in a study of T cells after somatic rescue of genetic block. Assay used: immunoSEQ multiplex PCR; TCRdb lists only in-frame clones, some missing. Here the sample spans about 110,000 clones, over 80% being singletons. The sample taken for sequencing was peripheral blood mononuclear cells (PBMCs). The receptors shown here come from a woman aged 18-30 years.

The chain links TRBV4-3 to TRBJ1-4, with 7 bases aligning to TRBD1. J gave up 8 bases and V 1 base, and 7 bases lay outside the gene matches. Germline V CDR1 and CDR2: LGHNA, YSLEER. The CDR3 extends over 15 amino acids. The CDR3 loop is CASSQGNRGGEKLFF. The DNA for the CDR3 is TGCGCCAGCAGCCAAGGAAACAGGGGTGGAGAAAAACTGTTTTTT.

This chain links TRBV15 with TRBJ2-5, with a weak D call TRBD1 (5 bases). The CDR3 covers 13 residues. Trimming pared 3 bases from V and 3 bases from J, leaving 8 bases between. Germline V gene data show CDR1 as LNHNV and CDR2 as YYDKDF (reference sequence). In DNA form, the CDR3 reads TGTGCCACCAGCAGGGACATTAAAGAGACCCAGTACTTC. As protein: CATSRDIKETQYF.

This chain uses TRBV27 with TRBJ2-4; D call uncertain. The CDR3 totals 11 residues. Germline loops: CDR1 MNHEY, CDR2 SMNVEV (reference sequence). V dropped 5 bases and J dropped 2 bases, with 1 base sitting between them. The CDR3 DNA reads TGTGCCAGCAGTACCAAAAACATTCAGTACTTC. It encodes CASSTKNIQYF.

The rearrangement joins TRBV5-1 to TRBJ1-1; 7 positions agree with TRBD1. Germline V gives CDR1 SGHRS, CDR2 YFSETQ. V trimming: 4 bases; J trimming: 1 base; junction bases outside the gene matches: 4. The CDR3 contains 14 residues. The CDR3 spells CASSTGQANTEAFF. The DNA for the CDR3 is TGCGCCAGCAGCACCGGACAGGCGAACACTGAAGCTTTCTTT.

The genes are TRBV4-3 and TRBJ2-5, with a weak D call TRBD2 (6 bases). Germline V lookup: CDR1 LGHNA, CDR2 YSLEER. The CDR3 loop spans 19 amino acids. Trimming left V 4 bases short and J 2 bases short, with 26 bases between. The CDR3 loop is CASSPWRRGAPPIQETQYF. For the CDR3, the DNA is TGCGCCAGCAGCCCATGGAGGCGGGGCGCCCCACCCATTCAAGAGACCCAGTACTTC.

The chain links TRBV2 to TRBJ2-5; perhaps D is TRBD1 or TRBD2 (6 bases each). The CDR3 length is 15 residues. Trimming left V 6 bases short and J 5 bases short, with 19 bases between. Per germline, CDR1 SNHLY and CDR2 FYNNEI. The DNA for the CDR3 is TGTGCCAGCAGCGAAAGAGAGGGGGGCAGTGAGACCCAGTACTTC. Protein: CASSEREGGSETQYF. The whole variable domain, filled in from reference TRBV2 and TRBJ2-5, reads EPEVTQTPSHQVTQMGQEVILRCVPISNHLYFYWYRQILGQKVEFLVSFYNNEISEKSEIFDDQFSVERPDGSNFTLKIRSTKLEDSAMYFCASSEREGGSETQYFGPGTRLLVL.

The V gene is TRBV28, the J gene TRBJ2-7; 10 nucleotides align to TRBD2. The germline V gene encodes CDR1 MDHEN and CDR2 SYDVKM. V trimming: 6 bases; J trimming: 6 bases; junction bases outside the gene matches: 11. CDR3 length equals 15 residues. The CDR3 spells CASRPAGAGGVEQYF. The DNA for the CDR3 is TGTGCCAGCAGGCCCGCGGGAGCGGGGGGGGTCGAGCAGTACTTC.

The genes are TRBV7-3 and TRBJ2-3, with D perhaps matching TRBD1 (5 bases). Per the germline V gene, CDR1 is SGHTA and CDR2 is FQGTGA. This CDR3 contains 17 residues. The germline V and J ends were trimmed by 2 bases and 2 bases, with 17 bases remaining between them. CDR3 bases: TGTGCCAGCAGCTTATTCACCTCAGGGTCCCCCACAGATACGCAGTATTTT. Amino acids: CASSLFTSGSPTDTQYF.

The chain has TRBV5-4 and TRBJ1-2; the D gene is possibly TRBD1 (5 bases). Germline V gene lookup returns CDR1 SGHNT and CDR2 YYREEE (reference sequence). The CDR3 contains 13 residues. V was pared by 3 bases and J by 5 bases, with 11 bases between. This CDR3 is CASSSQGVYGYTF. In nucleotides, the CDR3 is TGTGCCAGCAGCTCCCAAGGGGTTTATGGCTACACCTTC.

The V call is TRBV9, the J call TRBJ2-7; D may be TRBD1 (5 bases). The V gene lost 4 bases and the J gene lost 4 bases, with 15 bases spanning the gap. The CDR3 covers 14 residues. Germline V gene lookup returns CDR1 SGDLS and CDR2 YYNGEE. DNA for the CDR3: TGTGCCAGCAGCATACAGGCGGTTGGGTACGAGCAGTACTTC. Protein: CASSIQAVGYEQYF.

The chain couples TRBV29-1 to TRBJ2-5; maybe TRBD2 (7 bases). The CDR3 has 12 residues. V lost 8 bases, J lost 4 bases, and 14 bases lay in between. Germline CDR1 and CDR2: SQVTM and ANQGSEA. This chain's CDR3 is CSLRGAGETQYF. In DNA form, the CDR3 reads TGCAGCCTCCGGGGGGCGGGAGAGACCCAGTACTTC. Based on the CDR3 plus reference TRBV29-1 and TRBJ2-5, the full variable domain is SAVISQKPSRDICQRGTSLTIQCQVDSQVTMMFWYRQQPGQSLTLIATANQGSEATYESGFVIDKFPISRPNLTFSTLTVSNMSPEDSSIYLCSLRGAGETQYFGPGTRLLVL.

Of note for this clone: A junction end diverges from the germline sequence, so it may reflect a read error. Here the CDR3 DNA reads TGCGCCAGCAGCCCCAACACCGGGACAGTCAATCGGCCCCAGCATTTT. It encodes CASSPNTGTVNRPQHF. The rearrangement joins TRBV4-3 to TRBJ1-5, with TRBD1 identical over 7 bases. The CDR3 has 16 residues. The germline CDR1 and CDR2 sequences are LGHNA and YSLEER.

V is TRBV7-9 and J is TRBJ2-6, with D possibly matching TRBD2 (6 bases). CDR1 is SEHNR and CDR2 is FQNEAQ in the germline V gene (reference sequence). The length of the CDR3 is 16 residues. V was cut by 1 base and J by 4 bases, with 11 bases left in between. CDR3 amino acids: CASSLDGGTGANVLTF. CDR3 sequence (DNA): TGTGCCAGCAGCTTAGATGGGGGGACCGGGGCCAACGTCCTGACTTTC.

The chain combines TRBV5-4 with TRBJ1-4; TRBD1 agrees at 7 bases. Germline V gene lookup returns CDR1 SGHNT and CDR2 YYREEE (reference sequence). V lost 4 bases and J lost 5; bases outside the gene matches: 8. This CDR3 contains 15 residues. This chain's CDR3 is CASSRQGGLNEKLFF. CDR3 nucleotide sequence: TGTGCCAGCAGCAGGCAGGGGGGGTTAAATGAAAAACTGTTTTTT. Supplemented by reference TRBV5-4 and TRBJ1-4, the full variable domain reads ETGVTQSPTHLIKTRGQQVTLRCSSQSGHNTVSWYQQALGQGPQFIFQYYREEENGRGNFPPRFSGLQFPNYSSELNVNALELDDSALYLCASSRQGGLNEKLFFGSGTQLSVL.

CDR3 in DNA: TGTGCCAGCAGTCCCGAGCAGGGCCCTTACTATGGCTACACCTTC. It is translated as CASSPEQGPYYGYTF. The V gene is TRBV6-4, the J gene TRBJ1-2, with a possible D match to TRBD1 (5 bases). CDR3 length: 15 amino acids. CDR1 and CDR2 from the germline V gene are MRHNA and SNTAGT. Trimming stripped 5 bases from V and 3 bases from J, with 16 bases between.

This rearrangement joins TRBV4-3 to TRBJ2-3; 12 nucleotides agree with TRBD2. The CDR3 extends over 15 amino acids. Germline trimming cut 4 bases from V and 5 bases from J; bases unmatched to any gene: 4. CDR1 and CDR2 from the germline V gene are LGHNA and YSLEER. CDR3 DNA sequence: TGCGCCAGCAGCCCAGGACTAGCGGGGAGAGATACGCAGTATTTT. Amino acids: CASSPGLAGRDTQYF.

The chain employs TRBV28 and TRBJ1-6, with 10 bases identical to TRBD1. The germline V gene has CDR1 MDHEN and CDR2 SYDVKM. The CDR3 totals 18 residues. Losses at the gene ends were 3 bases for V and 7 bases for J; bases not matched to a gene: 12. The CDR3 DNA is TGTGCCAGCAGTTTGGGGACAGGGGTTTCCCCTTGGAATTCACCCCTCCACTTT. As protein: CASSLGTGVSPWNSPLHF.

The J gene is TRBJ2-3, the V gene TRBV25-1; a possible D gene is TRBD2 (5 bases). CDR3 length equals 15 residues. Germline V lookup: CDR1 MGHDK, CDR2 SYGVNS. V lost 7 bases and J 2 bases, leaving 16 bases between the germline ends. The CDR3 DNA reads TGTGCCAGCACCTCCCCTCAGGAGGACACAGATACGCAGTATTTT. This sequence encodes CASTSPQEDTDTQYF.